Listed below are T cell receptor beta chains from one sample, sequenced in a study of cytomegalovirus exposure and HLA in healthy donors. The method was immunoSEQ multiplex PCR; TCRdb's version includes in-frame clones alone and lacks a portion of them. In the table there are over 110,000 clones, 70% to 80% of which are singletons. Sequencing input: PBMCs. Source of these receptors: a woman between 35 and 50 years old in good health and CMV-seropositive. Both conserved end residues are part of each CDR3. D genes are given only for firm matches. Clone size is stated in some rows and not others, as once, few, many or a class when expanded.

v_call	j_call	d_call	cdr3_length	clone_size	cdr3_nt	cdr3_aa
TRBV28	TRBJ1-2	-	14	-	TGTGCCAGCAGGGGGGGAGAGGAAGTCTATGGCTACACCTTC	CASRGGEEVYGYTF
TRBV13	TRBJ2-7	TRBD1	14	few	TGTGCCAGCAGTCCCGGGACAGGGAAGTACGAGCAGTACTTC	CASSPGTGKYEQYF
TRBV5-1	TRBJ2-2	-	16	few	TGCGCCAGCAGCGGGGACTTCCTCGAACGGACCGGGGAGCTGTTTTTT	CASSGDFLERTGELFF
TRBV6-5	TRBJ2-1	-	13	-	TGTGCCAGCAGTTTTGCTAGCAGGCCTGAGCAGTTCTTC	CASSFASRPEQFF
TRBV7-9	TRBJ2-5	-	15	-	TGTGCCAGCAGCTTTGGGGAGTTGATGGGAGAGACCCAGTACTTC	CASSFGELMGETQYF
TRBV5-6	TRBJ2-3	-	12	-	TGTGCCAGCAGCTTGGAACACAATACGCAGTATTTT	CASSLEHNTQYF
TRBV7-9	TRBJ2-7	-	15	-	TGTGCCAGCAGCCCTATTTGGGGCAGCTCCTACGAGCAGTACTTC	CASSPIWGSSYEQYF
TRBV9	TRBJ2-5	-	14	-	TGTGCCAGCAGCGTAAGGGGGTACCAAGAGACCCAGTACTTC	CASSVRGYQETQYF
TRBV28	TRBJ2-7	-	14	-	TGTGCCAGCAGTTTAGCGGGGAGCTCCTACGAGCAGTACTTC	CASSLAGSSYEQYF
TRBV13	TRBJ2-7	TRBD1	14	-	TGTGCCAGCAGCTTTGGGACAGGGCAATACGAGCAGTACTTC	CASSFGTGQYEQYF
TRBV28	TRBJ2-7	TRBD2	16	-	TGTGCCAGCAGTACATCTACCCAGCGGGAGACCTACGAGCAGTACTTC	CASSTSTQRETYEQYF
TRBV30	TRBJ1-1	-	13	-	TGTGCCTGGCGGACCGGGAGTAACACTGAAGCTTTCTTT	CAWRTGSNTEAFF
TRBV2	TRBJ1-4	TRBD1	15	-	TGTGCCAGCAGGCGAGGGACAGGGGGAGGTGAAAAACTGTTTTTT	CASRRGTGGGEKLFF
TRBV10-1	TRBJ2-6	-	14	-	TGCGCCAGCAGTCCAGGGTCCGGGGCCAACGTCCTGACTTTC	CASSPGSGANVLTF
TRBV30	TRBJ2-1	TRBD1	13	few	TGTGCCTGGAGTACCTCCAGGGGGCGTGAGCAGTTCTTC	CAWSTSRGREQFF
TRBV27	TRBJ2-1	-	15	-	TGTGCCAGCAGCCGGACGGGACTTCCCTACAATGAGCAGTTCTTC	CASSRTGLPYNEQFF
TRBV28	TRBJ2-7	TRBD1	16	-	TGTGCCAGCAACTTATTAGGCGGGACAGGGCGCTACGAGCAGTACTTC	CASNLLGGTGRYEQYF
TRBV5-1	TRBJ2-2	TRBD2	14	-	TGCGCCAGCAGCAGAGCGGGAGTGACCGGGGAGCTGTTTTTT	CASSRAGVTGELFF
TRBV6-1	TRBJ2-1	-	15	few	TGTGCCAGCAGTGAAAGACTGCTGCAAGACAATGAGCAGTTCTTC	CASSERLLQDNEQFF
TRBV28	TRBJ1-6	-	15	-	TGTGCCAGCAGTTTCGACAGGAACTATAATTCACCCCTCCACTTT	CASSFDRNYNSPLHF
TRBV7-2	TRBJ2-3	TRBD2	14	few	TGTGCCAGCAGCCGTAGCGGGGGCACAGATACGCAGTATTTT	CASSRSGGTDTQYF
TRBV6-5	TRBJ2-5	-	11	-	TGTGCCAGCAGTGAAGCGGAGACCCAGTACTTC	CASSEAETQYF
TRBV15	TRBJ2-7	TRBD1	15	once	TGTGCCACCAGCAGGAATTGGGACAGGACCTACGAGCAGTACTTC	CATSRNWDRTYEQYF
TRBV5-8	TRBJ2-1	-	14	-	TGTGCCAGCAGCTTGCGACAGTCTTACAATGAGCAGTTCTTC	CASSLRQSYNEQFF
TRBV6-5	TRBJ1-2	-	11	-	TGTGCCAGCCGCGAAAACTATGGCTACACCTTC	CASRENYGYTF
TRBV2	TRBJ2-7	-	12	-	TGTGCCAGCAGTGAGACGGGCTACGAGCAGTACTTC	CASSETGYEQYF
TRBV6-5	TRBJ2-3	TRBD2	14	once	TGTGCCAGCAGTTACGCGGGAGGAGGAGATACGCAGTATTTT	CASSYAGGGDTQYF
TRBV19	TRBJ2-1	TRBD1	14	-	TGTGCCAGTAGCCTCCGACAGGGTCCCAATGAGCAGTTCTTC	CASSLRQGPNEQFF
TRBV5-4	TRBJ2-2	-	15	-	TGTGCCAGCAGCTCAGGGCCTTTGAACACCGGGGAGCTGTTTTTT	CASSSGPLNTGELFF
TRBV6-4	TRBJ2-1	-	13	-	TGTGCCAGCAGCTCCTCGGGATCCAATGAGCAGTTCTTC	CASSSSGSNEQFF
TRBV15	TRBJ2-4	TRBD1	16	-	TGTGCCACCAGCAGAGGGCTGGGGACAGGGCCCAACATTCAGTACTTC	CATSRGLGTGPNIQYF
TRBV4-1	TRBJ2-6	-	18	-	TGCGCCAGCAGCCAGCGGGCAGGGGTCGAAACTGGGGCCAACGTCCTGACTTTC	CASSQRAGVETGANVLTF
TRBV6-5	TRBJ2-7	-	13	-	TGTGCCAGCAGATACGGGGCTTCCTACGAGCAGTACTTC	CASRYGASYEQYF
TRBV7-9	TRBJ1-3	TRBD1	17	-	TGTGCCAGCAGCTTACCCGGACAGGGATTCTCTGGAAACACCATATATTTT	CASSLPGQGFSGNTIYF